These T cell receptor beta chains were read from a single sample in a study of vaccination and CD4 T cells after COVID-19. TCRdb re-called the PCR reads through MiXCR, storing one row per CDR3 protein. The table includes just under 9,000 distinct CDR3 sequences, around three fifths detected once. Their antigen targets remain unknown. Sequenced sample: CD4+ T cells from blood, cultured in vitro. The receptor source for this set is a human donor who had recovered from COVID-19. The CDR3 runs from the conserved cysteine through the conserved F or W. D genes are given only for firm matches. Size tells how often a clone was seen (once, few, many) or the class of an expanded clone, and some rows leave it out.

D gene	V gene	J gene	clone size	CDR3 protein	CDR3 DNA
TRBD2	TRBV20-1	TRBJ2-7	-	CSARDLLAGGTIHEQYF	TGCAGTGCTAGAGACCTACTAGCGGGAGGGACCATACACGAGCAGTACTTC
-	TRBV24-1	TRBJ2-3	-	CATSDPTNDRGRRSGGPDTQYF	TGTGCCACCAGTGATCCTACCAATGACAGGGGGCGTAGAAGCGGGGGGCCGGATACGCAGTATTTT
TRBD2	TRBV20-1	TRBJ2-2	-	CSAFRTSGGANGELFF	TGCAGTGCTTTCCGAACTAGCGGGGGGGCCAACGGGGAGCTGTTTTTT
-	TRBV12-3/TRBV12-4	TRBJ1-2	-	CASNSPPGGYTF	TGTGCCAGCAACTCCCCCCCCGGTGGCTACACCTTC
TRBD1	TRBV19	TRBJ1-1	-	CASSILGQGRSTEAFF	TGTGCCAGTAGTATATTGGGACAGGGGAGGAGCACTGAAGCTTTCTTT
-	TRBV20-1	TRBJ1-5	medium-sized	CSARGPGLNQPQHF	TGCAGTGCTAGAGGTCCGGGACTTAATCAGCCCCAGCATTTT
-	TRBV5-5	TRBJ1-2	-	CASSLQDPNYGYTF	TGTGCCAGCAGCTTGCAGGACCCAAACTATGGCTACACCTTC
TRBD1	TRBV29-1	TRBJ2-4	-	CSVGQGVLAKNIQYF	TGCAGCGTTGGACAGGGGGTTTTGGCCAAAAACATTCAGTACTTC
-	TRBV7-6	TRBJ2-5	-	CASSSAAIQETQYF	TGTGCCAGCAGCTCCGCGGCGATCCAAGAGACCCAGTACTTC
-	TRBV5-1	TRBJ1-5	-	CASSLDQGAQPQHF	TGCGCCAGCAGCTTGGATCAGGGCGCTCAGCCCCAGCATTTT
-	TRBV19	TRBJ1-6	few	CASSIRGTDGPLHF	TGTGCCAGTAGTATTAGGGGCACTGATGGGCCCCTCCACTTT
-	TRBV2	TRBJ2-5	-	CASSTDHGETQYF	TGTGCCAGCAGTACTGACCATGGGGAGACCCAGTACTTC
-	TRBV7-8	TRBJ2-3	-	CASSPPRADTQYF	TGTGCCAGCAGCCCGCCCAGAGCAGATACGCAGTATTTT
-	TRBV21-1	TRBJ1-2	-	CASITQGEHYGYTF	TGTGCCAGCATCACACAGGGGGAACACTATGGCTACACCTTC
-	TRBV7-9	TRBJ2-1	-	CASSYDTFNYNEQFF	TGTGCCAGCAGTTACGACACATTTAACTACAATGAGCAGTTCTTC
TRBD2	TRBV7-6	TRBJ2-3	-	CASSKGLAGSSDTQYF	TGTGCCAGCAGCAAAGGACTAGCGGGTTCTTCAGATACGCAGTATTTT
-	TRBV7-2	TRBJ2-3	-	CASSFRAGSTDTQYF	TGTGCCAGCAGCTTCCGCGCTGGGAGCACAGATACGCAGTATTTT
-	TRBV20-1	TRBJ2-2	-	CSARDPTKPRRLFF	TGCAGTGCTAGAGATCCCACCAAGCCTCGTCGGCTGTTTTTT
-	TRBV20-1	TRBJ2-1	-	CSARDPLVKAMHNEQFF	TGCAGTGCTAGAGACCCCCTTGTCAAGGCGATGCACAATGAGCAGTTCTTC
TRBD1	TRBV7-6	TRBJ2-5	-	CASSPRTGGVQETQYF	TGTGCCAGCAGCCCACGGACAGGGGGCGTACAAGAGACCCAGTACTTC
-	TRBV20-1	TRBJ1-1	-	CSAQSQVEAFF	TGCAGTGCTCAGAGTCAAGTAGAAGCTTTCTTT
TRBD1	TRBV10-3	TRBJ1-6	-	CAISEDGTGGIGTPLHF	TGTGCCATCAGTGAGGACGGGACAGGGGGAATTGGGACACCCCTCCACTTT
-	TRBV6-5	TRBJ2-3	-	CASSSLGQSTDTQYF	TGTGCCAGCAGTTCCCTCGGACAGAGCACAGATACGCAGTATTTT
TRBD1	TRBV7-2	TRBJ2-7	-	CASSSRTGTADEQYF	TGTGCCAGCAGCTCGCGGACAGGGACGGCGGACGAGCAGTACTTC
TRBD1	TRBV19	TRBJ1-6	few	CASSISGQGGNSPLHF	TGTGCCAGTAGTATATCCGGACAGGGAGGGAATTCACCCCTCCACTTT
-	TRBV24-1	TRBJ2-1	few	CATSARTGRLGGQFF	TGTGCCACCAGTGCGCGAACAGGGAGACTCGGGGGGCAGTTCTTC
-	TRBV27	TRBJ1-2	few	CASSLSRGGYGYTF	TGTGCCAGCAGTTTATCTCGGGGCGGCTATGGCTACACCTTC
-	TRBV20-1	TRBJ1-5	-	CSARNQGGQPQHF	TGCAGTGCTAGGAATCAGGGTGGTCAGCCCCAGCATTTT
-	TRBV27	TRBJ1-1	-	CASRLQEMNTEAFF	TGTGCCAGCAGGTTACAGGAGATGAACACTGAAGCTTTCTTT
TRBD2	TRBV7-2	TRBJ2-7	few	CASSSIAGTYEQYF	TGTGCCAGCAGCTCCATAGCGGGGACCTACGAGCAGTACTTC
-	TRBV12-3/TRBV12-4	TRBJ2-3	few	CATIPGPTDTQYF	TGTGCCACAATTCCGGGACCCACAGATACGCAGTATTTT
TRBD1	TRBV19	TRBJ1-5	few	CASSKRDRDQPQHF	TGTGCCAGTAGTAAAAGGGACAGGGATCAGCCCCAGCATTTT
-	TRBV6-1	TRBJ1-1	-	CASSAVGGLEAFF	TGTGCCAGCAGTGCGGTGGGAGGCCTTGAAGCTTTCTTT
-	TRBV20-1	TRBJ1-2	few	CSARDPGLGNYGYTF	TGCAGTGCTAGAGACCCGGGGCTGGGAAACTATGGCTACACCTTC
-	TRBV12-3/TRBV12-4	TRBJ2-3	-	CASSPPAAAVVDTQYF	TGTGCCAGCAGTCCCCCGGCTGCCGCAGTGGTCGATACGCAGTATTTT
-	TRBV20-1	TRBJ1-3	few	CSAREKTSGNTIYF	TGCAGTGCTAGGGAGAAAACCTCTGGAAACACCATATATTTT
-	TRBV7-2	TRBJ1-1	-	CASSLRAVNTEAFF	TGTGCCAGCAGCTTGAGGGCCGTGAACACTGAAGCTTTCTTT
-	TRBV10-1	TRBJ2-2	-	CASSRIRNTGELFF	TGCGCCAGCAGTAGGATCAGGAACACCGGGGAGCTGTTTTTT
-	TRBV24-1	TRBJ1-2	few	CATSDQSIGDSYGYTF	TGTGCCACCAGTGACCAAAGCATAGGGGACTCCTATGGCTACACCTTC
-	TRBV6-2/TRBV6-3	TRBJ2-7	-	CASSFLQQEQYF	TGTGCCAGCAGTTTCCTTCAACAGGAGCAGTACTTC
TRBD1	TRBV27	TRBJ2-2	-	CASSPRGPGELFF	TGTGCCAGCAGTCCCAGGGGGCCCGGGGAGCTGTTTTTT
TRBD1	TRBV20-1	TRBJ1-1	-	CSARRQGRAAFF	TGCAGTGCTAGACGACAGGGGAGAGCGGCTTTCTTT
-	TRBV12-3/TRBV12-4	TRBJ1-1	few	CASSSSTVRAEAFF	TGTGCCAGCAGTTCCTCCACCGTCCGGGCTGAAGCTTTCTTT
TRBD1	TRBV9	TRBJ1-6	-	CASSSTGTGSSYNSPLHF	TGTGCCAGCAGCTCAACCGGGACAGGGAGTTCCTATAATTCACCCCTCCACTTT
TRBD1	TRBV19	TRBJ2-6	few	CASSIGTGGGANVLTF	TGTGCCAGTAGTATCGGGACAGGGGGTGGGGCCAACGTCCTGACTTTC
-	TRBV19	TRBJ1-1	-	CASKMPNTEAFF	TGTGCCAGTAAGATGCCCAACACTGAAGCTTTCTTT
-	TRBV5-6	TRBJ2-7	-	CASSTDTGPRHEQYF	TGTGCCAGCAGCACGGACACGGGACCCAGGCACGAGCAGTACTTC
TRBD1	TRBV7-2	TRBJ2-1	-	CASSVTGQGYNEQFF	TGTGCCAGCAGCGTCACAGGACAGGGTTACAATGAGCAGTTCTTC
-	TRBV2	TRBJ2-2	-	CASSGDAGELFF	TGTGCCAGCAGTGGGGACGCCGGGGAGCTGTTTTTT
TRBD1	TRBV29-1	TRBJ1-2	-	CSVVGTGDNYGYTF	TGCAGCGTTGTAGGAACAGGGGATAACTATGGCTACACCTTC
-	TRBV12-3/TRBV12-4	TRBJ1-2	-	CASSPAMGGAAGYTF	TGTGCCAGCAGTCCCGCTATGGGGGGGGCAGCTGGCTACACCTTC
-	TRBV21-1	TRBJ2-1	-	CASSKGTGGRNEQFF	TGTGCCAGCAGCAAAGGGACAGGGGGGAGGAATGAGCAGTTCTTC
-	TRBV5-1	TRBJ1-1	-	CASSVQGSGTMNTEAFF	TGCGCCAGCAGCGTACAGGGATCGGGGACCATGAACACTGAAGCTTTCTTT